The clone carrying this T cell receptor beta chain is termed large (0.1 to 1%). The antigen is undetermined. The sample belongs to a study of liver allograft versus peripheral blood T cells. Study overall: T cell receptor repertoires in transplanted livers were compared with those in recipients' peripheral blood.

Via MiXCR, TCRdb re-called the reads, giving one row per CDR3 protein. This table has more than 10,000 distinct CDR3 sequences, 28% appearing once. The CDR3 extends over 14 amino acids. The V gene lost 0 bases and the J gene lost 7 bases, with 12 bases spanning the gap. CDR1 is LNHNV, CDR2 YYDKDF, per germline (reference sequence). Study-level points and caveats: Differences were reported between the T cell receptor repertoires inside liver allografts and those that were detected in peripheral blood.

The receptor's source is a human patient who had a liver transplant. Certain T cells may be donor cells from the graft. The J gene is TRBJ1-1, the V gene TRBV15, with no clear D. Written as DNA, the CDR3 is TGTGCCACCAGCAGAGATAGTAGAGCGTTTGAAGCTTTCTTT. It translates to CATSRDSRAFEAFF.